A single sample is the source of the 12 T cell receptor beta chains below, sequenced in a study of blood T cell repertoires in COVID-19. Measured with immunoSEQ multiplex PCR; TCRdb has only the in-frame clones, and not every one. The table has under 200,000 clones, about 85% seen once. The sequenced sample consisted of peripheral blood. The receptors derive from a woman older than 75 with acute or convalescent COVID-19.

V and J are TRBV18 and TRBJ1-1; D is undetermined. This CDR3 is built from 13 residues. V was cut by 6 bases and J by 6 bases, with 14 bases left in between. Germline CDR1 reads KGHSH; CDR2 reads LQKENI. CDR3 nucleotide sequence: TGTGCCAGCTCCCTTGGAGTCGGGGCTGAAGCTTTCTTT. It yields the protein CASSLGVGAEAFF.

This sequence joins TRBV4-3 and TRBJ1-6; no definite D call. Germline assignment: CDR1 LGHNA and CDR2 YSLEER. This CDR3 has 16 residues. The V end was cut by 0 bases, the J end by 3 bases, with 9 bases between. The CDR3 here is CASSQDSLNYNSPLHF. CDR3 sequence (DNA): TGCGCCAGCAGCCAAGATTCCCTAAACTATAATTCACCCCTCCACTTT.

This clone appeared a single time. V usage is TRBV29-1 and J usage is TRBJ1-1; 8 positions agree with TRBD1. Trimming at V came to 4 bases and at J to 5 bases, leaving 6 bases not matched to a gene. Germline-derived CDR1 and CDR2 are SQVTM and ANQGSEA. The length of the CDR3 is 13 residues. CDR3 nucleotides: TGCAGCGTTGTGGACAGGGTAGAAACTGAAGCTTTCTTT. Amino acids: CSVVDRVETEAFF.

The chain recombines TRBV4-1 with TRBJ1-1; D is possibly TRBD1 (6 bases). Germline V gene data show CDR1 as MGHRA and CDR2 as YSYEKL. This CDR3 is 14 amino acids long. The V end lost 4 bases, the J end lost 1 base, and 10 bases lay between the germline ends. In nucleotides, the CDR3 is TGCGCCAGCAGCCGCACACAGGGGAACACTGAAGCTTTCTTT. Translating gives CASSRTQGNTEAFF.

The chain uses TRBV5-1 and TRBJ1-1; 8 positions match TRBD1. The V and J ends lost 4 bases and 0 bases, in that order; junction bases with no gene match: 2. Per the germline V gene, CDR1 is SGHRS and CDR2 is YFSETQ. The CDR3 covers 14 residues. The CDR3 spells CASSVTGVNTEAFF. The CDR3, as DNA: TGCGCCAGCAGCGTGACAGGGGTGAACACTGAAGCTTTCTTT.

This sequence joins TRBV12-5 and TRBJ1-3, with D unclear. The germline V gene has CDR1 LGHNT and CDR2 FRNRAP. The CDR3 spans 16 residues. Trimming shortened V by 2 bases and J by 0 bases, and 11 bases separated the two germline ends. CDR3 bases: TGTGCTAGTGGTTTGCCCACCACTGCCTCTGGAAACACCATATATTTT. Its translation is CASGLPTTASGNTIYF.

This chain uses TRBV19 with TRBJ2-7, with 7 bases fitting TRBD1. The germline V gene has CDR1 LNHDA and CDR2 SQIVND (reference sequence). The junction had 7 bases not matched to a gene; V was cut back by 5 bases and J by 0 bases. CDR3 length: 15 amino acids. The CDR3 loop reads CASSVGTDLSYEQYF. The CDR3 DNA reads TGTGCCAGTAGTGTAGGGACAGACCTCTCCTACGAGCAGTACTTC.

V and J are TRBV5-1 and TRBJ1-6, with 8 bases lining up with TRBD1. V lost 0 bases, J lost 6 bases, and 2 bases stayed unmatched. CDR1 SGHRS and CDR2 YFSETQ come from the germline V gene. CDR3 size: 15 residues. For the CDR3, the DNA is TGCGCCAGCAGCTTGGACAGGGGGACTAATTCACCCCTCCACTTT. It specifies CASSLDRGTNSPLHF.

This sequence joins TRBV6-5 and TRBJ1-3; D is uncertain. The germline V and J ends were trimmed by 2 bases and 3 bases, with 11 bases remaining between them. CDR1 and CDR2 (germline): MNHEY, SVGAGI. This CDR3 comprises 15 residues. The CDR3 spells CASSYQAGSGNTIYF. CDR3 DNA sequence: TGTGCCAGCAGTTACCAGGCCGGGAGTGGAAACACCATATATTTT.

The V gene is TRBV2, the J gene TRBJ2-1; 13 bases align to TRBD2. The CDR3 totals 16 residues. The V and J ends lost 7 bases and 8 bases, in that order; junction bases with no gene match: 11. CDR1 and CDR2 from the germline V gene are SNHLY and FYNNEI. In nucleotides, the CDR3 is TGTGCCAGCACCCCCCGTACACTAGCGGGAGGGCATGAGCAGTTCTTC. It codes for CASTPRTLAGGHEQFF. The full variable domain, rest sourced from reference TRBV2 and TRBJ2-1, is EPEVTQTPSHQVTQMGQEVILRCVPISNHLYFYWYRQILGQKVEFLVSFYNNEISEKSEIFDDQFSVERPDGSNFTLKIRSTKLEDSAMYFCASTPRTLAGGHEQFFGPGTRLTVL.

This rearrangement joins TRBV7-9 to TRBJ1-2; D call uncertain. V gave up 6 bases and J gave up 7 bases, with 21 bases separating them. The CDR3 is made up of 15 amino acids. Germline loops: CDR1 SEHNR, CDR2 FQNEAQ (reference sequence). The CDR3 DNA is TGTGCCAGCAGTTCCGGATGGAGGGAGTACGCTGGCTACACCTTC. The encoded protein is CASSSGWREYAGYTF.

The DNA of the CDR3 is TGTGCCAGCTCAAGCAACAGAAATGAGCAGTTCTTC. It codes for CASSSNRNEQFF. The chain combines TRBV18 with TRBJ2-1; D is uncertain. V was pared by 5 bases and J by 7 bases, with 9 bases between. The CDR3 extends over 12 amino acids. Germline V gene sequence: CDR1 KGHSH, CDR2 LQKENI.